Reported below is one T cell receptor beta chain. This entry belongs to a study of CD8 T cells in Susac syndrome. cDNA came from roughly 0.5 to 1 ug RNA primed by random hexamers. Multiplex PCR with immunoSEQ amplified the TCR beta CDR3 across 54 Vbeta and 13 Jbeta. TCRdb reprocessed the immunoSEQ multiplex PCR reads with MiXCR, giving one entry per CDR3 protein. The top ten clones hold around 0.067% of a sample with 250,000 or so distinct CDR3 sequences, around 93% of them seen once. The CDR3 extends over 17 amino acids. The J segment lost 2 bases and the V segment lost 4 bases, leaving 5 bases of the junction unmatched. Germline V gives CDR1 MNHEY, CDR2 SVGAGI. From blood CD8+ and CD4+ T cells, the TCR beta chain was sequenced. The multiple sclerosis control cohort comprised treatment-naive individuals presenting with stable or active relapsing-remitting disease. Negative isolation yielded CD8+ and CD4+ T cells; FACS enriched TEMRA cells.

The sequenced sample was CD4+ T cells from PBMCs. This receptor was taken from a human donor with multiple sclerosis. The chain has TRBV6-5 and TRBJ2-3; 14 nucleotides match TRBD2. CDR3 region: CASSSPGLAGATDTQYF. DNA for the CDR3: TGTGCCAGCAGTTCCCCGGGACTAGCGGGAGCCACAGATACGCAGTATTTT.